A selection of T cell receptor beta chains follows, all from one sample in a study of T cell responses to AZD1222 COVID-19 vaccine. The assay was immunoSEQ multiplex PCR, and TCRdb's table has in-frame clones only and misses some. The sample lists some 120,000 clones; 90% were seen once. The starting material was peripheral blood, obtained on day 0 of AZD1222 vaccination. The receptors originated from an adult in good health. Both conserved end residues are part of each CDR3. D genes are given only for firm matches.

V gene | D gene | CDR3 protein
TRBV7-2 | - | CASSSGTFQETQYF
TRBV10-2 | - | CASSEQGSKNTIYF
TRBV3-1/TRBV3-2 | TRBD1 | CASSPSDRVPGYGYTF
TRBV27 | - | CASRSLAVRNEQFF
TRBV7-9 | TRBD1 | CASSLGQVNEQFF
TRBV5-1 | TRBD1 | CASSLGDRQETQYF
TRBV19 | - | CASIRSGGSGHQPQHF
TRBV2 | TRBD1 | CASRWTGGTYEQYF
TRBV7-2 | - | CASSLAGSGANVLTF
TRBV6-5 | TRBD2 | CASSYRREPGTYEQYF
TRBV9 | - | CASSVDYSTDTQYF
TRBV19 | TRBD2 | CASSTAGLAGAARTFF
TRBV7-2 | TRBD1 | CASSYKTGAITEAFF
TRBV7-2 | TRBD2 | CASSPIPLAGTSYEQYF
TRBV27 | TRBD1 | CASSSSTRTGYEQYF
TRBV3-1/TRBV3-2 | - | CASSRRGDPSEQYF
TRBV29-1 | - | CSVDGETGTGELFF
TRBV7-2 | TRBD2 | CASSLGRGRVEQYF
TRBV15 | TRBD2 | CATSRDMTSGLGNEQFF
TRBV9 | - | CASSPGHTYEQYF
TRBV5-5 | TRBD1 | CASSPPGQGLNEQFF
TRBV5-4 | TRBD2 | CASSPGLAGVTGELFF
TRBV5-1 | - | CARSWGARAGDPEQFF
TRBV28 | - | CAGGRYNEQFF
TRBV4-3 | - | CASSQGADSGNTIYF
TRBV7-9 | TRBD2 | CASSSTSGEETQYF
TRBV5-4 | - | CASSLATGEQFF
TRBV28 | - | CASSSRTENTEAFF
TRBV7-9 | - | CASSLVLEPLHF
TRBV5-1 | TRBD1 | CASSLGGQGLYGYTF
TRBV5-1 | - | CASSLGYRSGGTEAFF
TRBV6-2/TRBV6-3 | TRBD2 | CASSSGTRINNEQFF
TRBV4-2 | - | CASSQGLSVGRAYEQYF
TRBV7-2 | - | CASSPGQSTNEKLFF
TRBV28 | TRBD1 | CASSPGTGTYGYTF
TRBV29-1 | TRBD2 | CSVEVARESNEQFF
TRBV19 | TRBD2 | CASSPKTSVYNEQFF
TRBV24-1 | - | CATSDPLINPRNEQFF
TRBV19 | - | CASSIEWGQPQHF
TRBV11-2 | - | CASSPLRDAQETQYF
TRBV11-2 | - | CASSRNMAGAGTEAFF
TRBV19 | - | CASSPSGRDWAQYF
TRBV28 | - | CAIKLGGLQQPQHF
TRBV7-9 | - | CASTDSSFYGYTF
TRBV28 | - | CASSQPSTDTQYF
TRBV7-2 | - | CASSLTVGETQYF
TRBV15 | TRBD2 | CATSRGRTSGGGQETQYF
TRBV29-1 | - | CSVRLLGASTDTQYF
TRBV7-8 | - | CASSLAAFQETQYF
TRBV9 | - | CASSPTFKSSYNEQFF
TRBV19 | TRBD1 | CASTPRTGEGNEKLFF